This is a list of T cell receptor beta chains from one sample in a study of T cells in Graves' hyperthyroidism and ophthalmopathy. TCRdb used MiXCR to reprocess the multiplex PCR reads, holding one entry per CDR3 protein. The repertoire has roughly 170,000 distinct CDR3 sequences, around 8.9% of them found once; the top ten carry around 20%. Source material: blood. Receptors were obtained from a woman between 18 and 29 years old with Graves' hyperthyroidism that later progressed to Graves' ophthalmopathy. Both conserved end residues are part of each CDR3. The order of the fields is clone size, V gene, D gene, J gene, CDR3 protein, CDR3 DNA. D genes are given only for firm matches. Not every row has a clone size; where given, it reads once, few, many or a size class.

abundance: few
v_gene: TRBV9
d_gene: TRBD1
j_gene: TRBJ1-1
CDR3aa: CASSSRGQGTPEAFF
CDR3nt: TGTGCCAGCAGCTCCCGTGGACAGGGAACCCCTGAAGCTTTCTTT

abundance: many
v_gene: TRBV7-9
d_gene: NA
j_gene: TRBJ1-1
CDR3aa: CASTKVLTEAFF
CDR3nt: TGTGCCAGCACTAAGGTCTTGACTGAAGCTTTCTTT

abundance: many
v_gene: TRBV6-1
d_gene: NA
j_gene: TRBJ1-1
CDR3aa: CASIPNFSANTEAFF
CDR3nt: TGTGCCAGCATCCCCAACTTTTCCGCCAACACTGAAGCTTTCTTT

abundance: few
v_gene: TRBV7-2
d_gene: NA
j_gene: TRBJ2-7
CDR3aa: CASSLDFSFHYEQYF
CDR3nt: TGTGCCAGCAGCTTAGATTTTAGCTTTCACTACGAGCAGTACTTC

abundance: many
v_gene: TRBV7-9
d_gene: NA
j_gene: TRBJ2-7
CDR3aa: CASSLAFGTLIYEQYF
CDR3nt: TGTGCCAGCAGCTTAGCTTTCGGGACACTCATCTACGAGCAGTACTTC

abundance: many
v_gene: TRBV28
d_gene: NA
j_gene: TRBJ2-7
CDR3aa: CASSSGTTPYEQYF
CDR3nt: TGTGCCAGCAGTTCCGGGACAACGCCCTACGAGCAGTACTTC

abundance: many
v_gene: TRBV6-1
d_gene: NA
j_gene: TRBJ1-5
CDR3aa: CASGAGYNNQPQHF
CDR3nt: TGTGCCAGCGGGGCAGGGTACAACAATCAGCCCCAGCATTTT

abundance: few
v_gene: TRBV20-1
d_gene: NA
j_gene: TRBJ1-4
CDR3aa: CSARASGGNHEKLFF
CDR3nt: TGCAGTGCTAGAGCCTCCGGAGGGAACCATGAAAAACTGTTTTTT

abundance: many
v_gene: TRBV11-2
d_gene: NA
j_gene: TRBJ1-1
CDR3aa: CASNPGRNTEAFF
CDR3nt: TGTGCCAGCAACCCGGGCAGGAACACTGAAGCTTTCTTT

abundance: many
v_gene: TRBV27
d_gene: TRBD1
j_gene: TRBJ2-7
CDR3aa: CASSLIGQGASEQYF
CDR3nt: TGTGCCAGCAGTTTAATAGGCCAGGGGGCATCCGAGCAGTACTTC

abundance: few
v_gene: TRBV5-6
d_gene: NA
j_gene: TRBJ2-2
CDR3aa: CASSSIQGGTGELFF
CDR3nt: TGTGCCAGCAGCTCGATCCAGGGGGGGACCGGGGAGCTGTTTTTT

abundance: few
v_gene: TRBV6-1
d_gene: NA
j_gene: TRBJ2-3
CDR3aa: CASSGAGRPDTQYF
CDR3nt: TGTGCCAGCAGTGGGGCGGGGCGACCAGATACGCAGTATTTT

abundance: many
v_gene: TRBV18
d_gene: NA
j_gene: TRBJ2-3
CDR3aa: CASSPGRRTLSADTQYF
CDR3nt: TGTGCCAGCTCACCGGGGCGCAGAACCTTGTCGGCAGATACGCAGTATTTT

abundance: few
v_gene: TRBV2
d_gene: TRBD2
j_gene: TRBJ2-7
CDR3aa: CASSRGTSGSRYGQYF
CDR3nt: TGTGCCAGCAGTAGGGGCACTAGCGGGAGTCGGTACGGGCAGTACTTC

abundance: many
v_gene: TRBV7-2
d_gene: NA
j_gene: TRBJ2-7
CDR3aa: CASSLGSTYEQYF
CDR3nt: TGTGCCAGCAGCTTAGGTAGTACCTACGAGCAGTACTTC

abundance: many
v_gene: TRBV7-3
d_gene: NA
j_gene: TRBJ2-1
CDR3aa: CASSADYNEQFF
CDR3nt: TGTGCCAGCAGCGCGGATTACAATGAGCAGTTCTTC

abundance: NA
v_gene: TRBV3-1
d_gene: NA
j_gene: TRBJ1-1
CDR3aa: CASSRAGLTDRNTEAFF
CDR3nt: TGTGCCAGCAGCCGAGCAGGACTGACAGATAGGAACACTGAAGCTTTCTTT

abundance: many
v_gene: TRBV28
d_gene: NA
j_gene: TRBJ1-4
CDR3aa: CASSFRQGNEKLFF
CDR3nt: TGTGCCAGCAGTTTTAGGCAGGGAAATGAAAAACTGTTTTTT